The entry below describes one TCR beta chain. Its antigen is not yet known. Base qualities are not recorded, but no much larger clone differs from it by a single base. From the germline V gene, CDR1 is MDHEN and CDR2 is SYDVKM. Trimming at the junction amounts to 10 bases on V and 4 bases on J, and the germline ends lie 7 bases apart. The CDR3, cysteine through phenylalanine, is 11 amino acids long. Only CDR3 DNA remains: 33 bases, in frame from the first base. The data are from a study of blood T cell repertoires in COVID-19 (TCRdb year 2020). For context, the study as a whole: The collaborator samples originated in the United States, Italy and Spain and spanned the acute and convalescent phases of COVID-19. The samples were drawn from the first 160 participants of the ongoing ImmuneRACE study and from 950 to 1,500 subjects provided by 6 global collaborators. The material from the prospective study consisted of cDNA or gDNA derived from T cells, B-cell-depleted T cells, or PBMCs. The sample metadata nearly always contained a de-identified subject ID, COVID-19 status, age in years and sex. HLA class I and class II types, where available, came from metadata supplied by the sample provider rather than from assay-based typing. The dataset comprised deeply sampled blood TCRbeta repertoires from subjects exposed to, actively infected with, or recovered from COVID-19. The repertoires were released in a freely available public database meant as a resource for research on the immune response to SARS-CoV-2.

TCRbeta CDR3 regions were amplified from genomic DNA by means of the immunoSEQ Assay, a bias-controlled multiplex PCR. Turning to the authors' computational methods: The number of nucleated cells in each sample was estimated by amplification of reference gene primers within the assay. Sequence reads were collapsed and filtered to measure the absolute abundance of every unique TCRbeta CDR3 rearrangement. For each sample, productive Simpson clonality was calculated as the square root of Simpson's diversity index over productive rearrangements. The table comes from immuneACCESS by way of TCRdb, which keeps in-frame sequences with V and J called. Part of the clones is missing from these tables; in studies checked, under half for an unresolved V gene and the rest for unknown reasons. The V and J calls and the clone size are those of that table, but D and trimming were determined from the DNA. The table for this sample lists some 140,000 clones; roughly 84% of them were counted only once. 0.6% to 0.65% of the sample belongs to the ten largest clones.

Summary of the overall study and its limitations: The quantity of clinical and demographic metadata differed by source and by participant and was supplied without curation.

One collaborating source in Seattle enrolled patients during active infection and followed them longitudinally through the course of disease. Whole blood was collected in K2EDTA tubes by collaborating institutions according to the institutions' own protocols. For TCRbeta analysis, collaborator samples were shipped as frozen whole blood, as isolated PBMCs, or as DNA extracted from either sample type. The material sequenced was peripheral blood. Recombination joined TRBV28 with TRBJ1-4, with TRBD1 tentatively as D gene (6 bases match). The origin of this receptor is a man aged 55 to 70 with COVID-19, enrolled during active disease. The bases are TGTGCCACACAGGGTAATGAAAAACTGTTTTTT. Its translation reads: CATQGNEKLFF.